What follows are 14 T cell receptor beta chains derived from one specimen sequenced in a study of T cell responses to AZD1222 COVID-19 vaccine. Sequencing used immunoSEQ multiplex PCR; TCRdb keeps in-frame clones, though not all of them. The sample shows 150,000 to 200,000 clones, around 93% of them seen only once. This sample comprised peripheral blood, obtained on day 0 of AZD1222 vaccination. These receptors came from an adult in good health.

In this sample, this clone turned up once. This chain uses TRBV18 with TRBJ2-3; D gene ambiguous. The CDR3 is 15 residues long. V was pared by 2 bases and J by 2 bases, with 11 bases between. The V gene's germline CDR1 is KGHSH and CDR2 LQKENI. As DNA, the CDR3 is TGTGCCAGCTCACCATTGGGGTCGGACACAGATACGCAGTATTTT. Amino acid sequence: CASSPLGSDTDTQYF. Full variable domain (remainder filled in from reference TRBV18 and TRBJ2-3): NAGVMQNPRHLVRRRGQEARLRCSPMKGHSHVYWYRQLPEEGLKFMVYLQKENIIDESGMPKERFSAEFPKEGPSILRIQQVVRGDSAAYFCASSPLGSDTDTQYFGPGTRLTVL.

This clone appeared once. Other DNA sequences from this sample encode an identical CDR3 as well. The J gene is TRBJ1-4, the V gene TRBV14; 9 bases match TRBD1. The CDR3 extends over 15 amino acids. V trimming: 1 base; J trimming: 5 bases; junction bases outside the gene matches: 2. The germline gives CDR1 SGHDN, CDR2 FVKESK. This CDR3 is CASSQGGTGNEKLFF. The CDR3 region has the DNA TGTGCCAGCAGCCAAGGCGGGACAGGGAATGAAAAACTGTTTTTT.

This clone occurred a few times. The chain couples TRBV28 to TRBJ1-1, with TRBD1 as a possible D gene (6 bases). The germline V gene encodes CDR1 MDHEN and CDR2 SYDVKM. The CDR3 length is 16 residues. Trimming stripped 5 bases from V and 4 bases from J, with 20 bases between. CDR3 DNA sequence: TGTGCCAGCAGTCCAGGCGGGGGGGCCCTGGGCACTGAAGCTTTCTTT. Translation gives CASSPGGGALGTEAFF.

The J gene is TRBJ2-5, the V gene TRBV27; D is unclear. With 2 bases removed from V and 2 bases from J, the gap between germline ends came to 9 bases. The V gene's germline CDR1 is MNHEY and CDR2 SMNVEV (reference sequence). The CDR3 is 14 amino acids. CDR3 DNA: TGTGCCAGCAGTTTAGGTGGAGAACAAGAGACCCAGTACTTC. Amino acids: CASSLGGEQETQYF.

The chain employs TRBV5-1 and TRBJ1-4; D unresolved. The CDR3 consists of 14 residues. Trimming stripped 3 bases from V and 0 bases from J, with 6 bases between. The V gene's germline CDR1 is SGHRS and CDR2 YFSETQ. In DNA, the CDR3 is TGCGCCAGCAGCTCGGCAGCAACTAATGAAAAACTGTTTTTT. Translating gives CASSSAATNEKLFF.

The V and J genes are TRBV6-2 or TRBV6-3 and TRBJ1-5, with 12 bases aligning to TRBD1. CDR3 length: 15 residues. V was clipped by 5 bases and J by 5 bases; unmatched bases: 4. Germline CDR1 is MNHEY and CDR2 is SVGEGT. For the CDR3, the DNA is TGTGCCAGCAGTGCGGGACAGGGGGCATATCAGCCCCAGCATTTT. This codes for CASSAGQGAYQPQHF.

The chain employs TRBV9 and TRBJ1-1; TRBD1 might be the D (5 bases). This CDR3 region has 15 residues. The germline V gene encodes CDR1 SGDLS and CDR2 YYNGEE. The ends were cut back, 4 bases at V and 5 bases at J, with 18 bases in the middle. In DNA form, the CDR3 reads TGTGCCAGCAGCCCCAGACAGTCGGAAGGTACTGAAGCTTTCTTT. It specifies CASSPRQSEGTEAFF.

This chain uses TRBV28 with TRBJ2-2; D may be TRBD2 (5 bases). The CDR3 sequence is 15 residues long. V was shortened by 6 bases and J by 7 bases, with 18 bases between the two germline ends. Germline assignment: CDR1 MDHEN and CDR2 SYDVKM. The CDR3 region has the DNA TGTGCCAGCAGACCCGGGAACGAAATTGGCGGGGAGCTGTTTTTT. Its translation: CASRPGNEIGGELFF.

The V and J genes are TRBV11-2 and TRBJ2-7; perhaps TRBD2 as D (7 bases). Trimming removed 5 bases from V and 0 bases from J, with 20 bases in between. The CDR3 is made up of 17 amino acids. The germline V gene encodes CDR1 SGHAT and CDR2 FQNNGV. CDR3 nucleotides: TGTGCCAGCAGCCCCGGTCGGGGGCGGGGGAGCTCCTACGAGCAGTACTTC. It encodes CASSPGRGRGSSYEQYF.

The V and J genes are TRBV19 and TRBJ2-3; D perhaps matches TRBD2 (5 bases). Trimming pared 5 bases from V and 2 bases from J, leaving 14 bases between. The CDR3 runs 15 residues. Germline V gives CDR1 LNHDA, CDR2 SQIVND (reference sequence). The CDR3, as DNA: TGTGCCAGTAGTCCAATCCGGGGATCCACAGATACGCAGTATTTT. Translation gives CASSPIRGSTDTQYF.

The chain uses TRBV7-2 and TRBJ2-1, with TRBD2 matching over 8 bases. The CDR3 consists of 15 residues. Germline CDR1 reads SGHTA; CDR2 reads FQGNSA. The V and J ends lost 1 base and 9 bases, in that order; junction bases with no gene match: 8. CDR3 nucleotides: TGTGCCAGCAGCTTAGAACGGGGGGGGCTTGGTGAGCAGTTCTTC. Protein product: CASSLERGGLGEQFF.

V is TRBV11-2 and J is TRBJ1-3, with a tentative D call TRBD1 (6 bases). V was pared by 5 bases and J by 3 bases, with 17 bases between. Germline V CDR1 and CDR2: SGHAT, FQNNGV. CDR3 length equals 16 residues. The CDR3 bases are TGTGCCAGCAGCCCACGAGTGAACAGGGTTGGAAACACCATATATTTT. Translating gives CASSPRVNRVGNTIYF.

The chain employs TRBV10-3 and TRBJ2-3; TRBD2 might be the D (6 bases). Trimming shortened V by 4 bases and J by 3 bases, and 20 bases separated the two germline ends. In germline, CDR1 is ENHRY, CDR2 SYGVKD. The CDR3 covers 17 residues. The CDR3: CAISGPLLGTATDTQYF. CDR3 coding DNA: TGTGCCATCAGTGGACCCCTGCTTGGGACTGCAACAGATACGCAGTATTTT.

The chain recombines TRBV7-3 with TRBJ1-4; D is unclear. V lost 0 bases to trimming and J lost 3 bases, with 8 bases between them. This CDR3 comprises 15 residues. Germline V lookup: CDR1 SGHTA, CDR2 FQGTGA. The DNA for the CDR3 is TGTGCCAGCAGCTTAACGGCAGATCCTAATGAAAAACTGTTTTTT. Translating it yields CASSLTADPNEKLFF.